This T cell receptor (beta chain) derives from a study of blood T cell repertoires in COVID-19. Study-level information: The United States, Italy and Spain were the sources of the acute and convalescent COVID-19 samples. Sources were T cells, B-cell-depleted T cells, or PBMCs; the material itself was cDNA or gDNA.

The CDR3 consists of 16 residues. Germline assignment: CDR1 MNHEY and CDR2 SVGEGT. The V end was cut by 4 bases, the J end by 4 bases, with 18 bases between. How the authors handled the data: Amplification with reference gene primers provided the estimates of nucleated cell counts. The assay was immunoSEQ multiplex PCR, and TCRdb's table has in-frame clones only and misses some. The V and J calls and the clone size are those of that table, but D and trimming were determined from the DNA. The data show 70,000 to 95,000 clones, over 80% seen once. The chain links TRBV6-2 or TRBV6-3 to TRBJ2-3; weak D call: TRBD1 (6 bases). The sequenced material came from peripheral blood. This TCR came from a woman between 50 and 59 years old in a cohort sampled during active COVID-19. CDR3: CASSFPDSHLADTQYF. CDR3 bases: TGTGCCAGCAGTTTCCCGGACAGCCACCTGGCAGATACGCAGTATTTT.